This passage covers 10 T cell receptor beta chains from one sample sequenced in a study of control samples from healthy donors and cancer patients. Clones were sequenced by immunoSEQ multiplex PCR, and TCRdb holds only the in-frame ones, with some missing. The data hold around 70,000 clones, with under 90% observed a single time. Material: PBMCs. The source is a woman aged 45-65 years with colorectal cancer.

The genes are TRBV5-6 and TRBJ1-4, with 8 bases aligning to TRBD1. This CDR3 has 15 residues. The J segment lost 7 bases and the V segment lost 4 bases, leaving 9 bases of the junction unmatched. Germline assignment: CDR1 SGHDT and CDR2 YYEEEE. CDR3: CASSTYRGAIEKLFF. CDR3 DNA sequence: TGTGCCAGCAGCACCTACAGGGGGGCCATTGAAAAACTGTTTTTT.

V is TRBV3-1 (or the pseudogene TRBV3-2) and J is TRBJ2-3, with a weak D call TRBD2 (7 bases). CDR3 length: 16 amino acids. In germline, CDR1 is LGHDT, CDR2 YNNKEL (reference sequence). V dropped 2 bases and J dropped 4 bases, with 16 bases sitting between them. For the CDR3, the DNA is TGTGCCAGCAGCCAACTTAGGGGGGGGGCGTCAGATACGCAGTATTTT. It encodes CASSQLRGGASDTQYF.

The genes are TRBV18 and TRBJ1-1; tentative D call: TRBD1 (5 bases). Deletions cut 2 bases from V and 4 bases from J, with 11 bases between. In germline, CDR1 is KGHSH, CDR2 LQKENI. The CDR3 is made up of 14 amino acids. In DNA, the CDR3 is TGTGCCAGCTCACCATCGGGGGAACTCACTGAAGCTTTCTTT. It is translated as CASSPSGELTEAFF.

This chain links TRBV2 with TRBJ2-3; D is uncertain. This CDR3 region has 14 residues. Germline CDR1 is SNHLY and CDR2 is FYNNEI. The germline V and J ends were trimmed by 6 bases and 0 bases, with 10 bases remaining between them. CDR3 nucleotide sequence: TGTGCCAGCAGGGACCGTTCTAGCACAGATACGCAGTATTTT. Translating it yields CASRDRSSTDTQYF.

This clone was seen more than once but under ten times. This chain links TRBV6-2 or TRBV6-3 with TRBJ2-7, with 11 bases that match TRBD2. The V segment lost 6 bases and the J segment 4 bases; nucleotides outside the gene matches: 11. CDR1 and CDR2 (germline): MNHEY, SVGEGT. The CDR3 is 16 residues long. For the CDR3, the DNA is TGTGCCAGCAGCTCCTCGCAGACTAGCGGGGCTTACGAGCAGTACGTC. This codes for CASSSSQTSGAYEQYV.

The CDR3 reads CASSVELQGEAFF. CDR3 nucleotides: TGTGCCAGCAGCGTAGAACTCCAAGGTGAAGCTTTCTTT. The chain links TRBV9 to TRBJ1-1; D uncertain. Germline V gives CDR1 SGDLS, CDR2 YYNGEE. V was shortened by 0 bases and J by 7 bases, with 10 bases between the two germline ends. This CDR3 contains 13 residues.

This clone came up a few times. The CDR3 nucleotides read TGTGCCAGCAGTGATCTGAAGTCTGGGGCCAACGTCCTGACTTTC. It yields the protein CASSDLKSGANVLTF. This chain joins TRBV6-1 and TRBJ2-6, with no clear D. The CDR3 loop spans 15 amino acids. V lost 3 bases and J lost 1, with 7 bases in between. Per germline, CDR1 MNHNS and CDR2 SASEGT.

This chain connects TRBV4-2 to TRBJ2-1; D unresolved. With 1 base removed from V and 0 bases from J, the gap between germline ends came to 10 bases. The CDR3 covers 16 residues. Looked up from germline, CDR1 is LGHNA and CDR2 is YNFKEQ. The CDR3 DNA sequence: TGTGCCAGCAGCCAAGCCCTTTTGAGCTCCTACAATGAGCAGTTCTTC. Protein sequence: CASSQALLSSYNEQFF.

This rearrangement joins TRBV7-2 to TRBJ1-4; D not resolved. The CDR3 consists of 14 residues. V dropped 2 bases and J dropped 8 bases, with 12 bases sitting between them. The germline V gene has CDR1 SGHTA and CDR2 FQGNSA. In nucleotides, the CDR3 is TGTGCCAGCAGCTTACTTGGCAGCTCGGAAAAACTGTTTTTT. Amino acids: CASSLLGSSEKLFF.

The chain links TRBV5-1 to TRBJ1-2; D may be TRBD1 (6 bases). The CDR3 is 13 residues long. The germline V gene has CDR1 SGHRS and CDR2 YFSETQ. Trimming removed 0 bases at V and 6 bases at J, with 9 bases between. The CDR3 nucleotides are TGCGCCAGCAGCTTGGAACAGGGAAATGGCTACACCTTC. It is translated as CASSLEQGNGYTF.